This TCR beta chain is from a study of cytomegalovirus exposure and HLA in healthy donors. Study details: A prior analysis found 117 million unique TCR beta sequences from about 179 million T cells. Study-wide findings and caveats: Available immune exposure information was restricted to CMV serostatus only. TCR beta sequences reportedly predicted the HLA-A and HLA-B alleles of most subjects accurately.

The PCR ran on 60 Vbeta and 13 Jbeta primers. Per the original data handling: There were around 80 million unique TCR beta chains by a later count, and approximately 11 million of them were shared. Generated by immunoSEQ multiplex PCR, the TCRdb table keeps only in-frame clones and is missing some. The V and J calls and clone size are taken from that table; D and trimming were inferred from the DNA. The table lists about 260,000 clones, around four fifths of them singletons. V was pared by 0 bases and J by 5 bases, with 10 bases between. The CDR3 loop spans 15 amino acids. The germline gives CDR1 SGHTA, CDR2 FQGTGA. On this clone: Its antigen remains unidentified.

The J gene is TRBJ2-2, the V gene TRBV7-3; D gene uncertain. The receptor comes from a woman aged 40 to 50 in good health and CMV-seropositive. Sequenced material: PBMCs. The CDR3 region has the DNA TGTGCCAGCAGCTTAACGAGCAGACTGACCGGGGAGCTGTTTTTT. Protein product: CASSLTSRLTGELFF.